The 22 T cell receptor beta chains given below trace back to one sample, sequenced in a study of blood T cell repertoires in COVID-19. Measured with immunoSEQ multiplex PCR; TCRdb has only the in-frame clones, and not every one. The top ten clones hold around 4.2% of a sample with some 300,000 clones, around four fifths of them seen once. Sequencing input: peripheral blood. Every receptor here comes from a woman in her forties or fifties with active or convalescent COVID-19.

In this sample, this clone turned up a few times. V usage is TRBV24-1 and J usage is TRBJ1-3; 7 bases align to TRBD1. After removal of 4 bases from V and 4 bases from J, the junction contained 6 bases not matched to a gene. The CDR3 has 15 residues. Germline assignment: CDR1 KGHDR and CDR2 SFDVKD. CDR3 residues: CATSDPNRGGNTIYF. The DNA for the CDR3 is TGTGCCACCAGTGACCCTAACAGGGGCGGAAACACCATATATTTT.

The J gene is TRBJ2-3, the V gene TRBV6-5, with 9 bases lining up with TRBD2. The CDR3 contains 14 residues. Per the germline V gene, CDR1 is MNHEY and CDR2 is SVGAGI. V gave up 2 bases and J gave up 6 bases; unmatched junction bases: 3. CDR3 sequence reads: CASSYRREGDTQYF. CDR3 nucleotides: TGTGCCAGCAGTTACAGGCGGGAGGGGGATACGCAGTATTTT.

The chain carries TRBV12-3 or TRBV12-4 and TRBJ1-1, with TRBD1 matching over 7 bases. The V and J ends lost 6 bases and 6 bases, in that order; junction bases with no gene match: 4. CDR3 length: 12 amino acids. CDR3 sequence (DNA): TGTGCCAGCAGCGGGACAGTGGCTGAAGCTTTCTTT. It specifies CASSGTVAEAFF.

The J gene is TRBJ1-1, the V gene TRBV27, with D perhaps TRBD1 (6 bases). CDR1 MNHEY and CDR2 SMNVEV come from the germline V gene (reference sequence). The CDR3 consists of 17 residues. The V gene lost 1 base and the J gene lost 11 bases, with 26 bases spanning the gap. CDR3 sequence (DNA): TGTGCCAGCAGTTTATTGGGGGGGGGCGGGGTGAGAGGTACTGCTTTCTTT. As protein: CASSLLGGGGVRGTAFF.

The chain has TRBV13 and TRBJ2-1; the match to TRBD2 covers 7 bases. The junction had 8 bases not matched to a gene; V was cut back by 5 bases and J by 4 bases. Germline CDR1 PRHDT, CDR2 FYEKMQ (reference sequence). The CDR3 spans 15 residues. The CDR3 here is CASSPRLAAYNEQFF. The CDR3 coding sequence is TGTGCCAGCAGCCCCCGACTAGCAGCTTACAATGAGCAGTTCTTC.

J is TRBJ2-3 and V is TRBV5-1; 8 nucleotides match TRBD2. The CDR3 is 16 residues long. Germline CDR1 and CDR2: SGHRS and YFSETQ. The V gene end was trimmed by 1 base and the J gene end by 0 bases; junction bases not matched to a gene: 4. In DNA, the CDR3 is TGCGCCAGCAGCTTGCAAGCGGGAGCTAGCACAGATACGCAGTATTTT. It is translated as CASSLQAGASTDTQYF. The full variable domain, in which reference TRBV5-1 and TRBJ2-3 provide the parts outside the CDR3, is KAGVTQTPRYLIKTRGQQVTLSCSPISGHRSVSWYQQTPGQGLQFLFEYFSETQRNKGNFPGRFSGRQFSNSRSEMNVSTLELGDSALYLCASSLQAGASTDTQYFGPGTRLTVL.

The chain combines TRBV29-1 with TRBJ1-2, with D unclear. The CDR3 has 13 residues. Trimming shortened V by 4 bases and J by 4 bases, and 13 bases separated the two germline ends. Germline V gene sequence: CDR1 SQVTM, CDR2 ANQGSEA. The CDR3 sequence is CSVGAGGVYGYTF. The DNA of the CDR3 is TGCAGCGTTGGAGCCGGCGGAGTCTATGGCTACACCTTC.

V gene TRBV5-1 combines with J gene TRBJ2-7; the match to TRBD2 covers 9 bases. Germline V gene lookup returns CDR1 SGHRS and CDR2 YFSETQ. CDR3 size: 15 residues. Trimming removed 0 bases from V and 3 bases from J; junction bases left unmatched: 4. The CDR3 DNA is TGCGCCAGCAGCTTGGTTGCTAGCGGGAACTACGAGCAGTACTTC. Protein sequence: CASSLVASGNYEQYF.

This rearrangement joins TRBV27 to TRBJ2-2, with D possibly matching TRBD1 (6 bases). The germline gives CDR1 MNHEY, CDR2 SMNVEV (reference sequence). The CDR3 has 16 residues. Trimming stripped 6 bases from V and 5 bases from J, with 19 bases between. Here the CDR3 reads CASRVLFGTGTGELFF. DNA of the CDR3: TGTGCCAGCAGGGTTTTATTTGGTACAGGGACCGGGGAGCTGTTTTTT.

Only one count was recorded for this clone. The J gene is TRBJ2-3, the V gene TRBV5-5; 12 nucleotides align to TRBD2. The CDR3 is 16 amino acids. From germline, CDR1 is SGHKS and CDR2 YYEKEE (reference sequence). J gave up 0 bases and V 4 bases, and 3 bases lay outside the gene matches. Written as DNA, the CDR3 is TGTGCCAGCAGCCCCGGGACTAGCGGGAGCACAGATACGCAGTATTTT. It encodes CASSPGTSGSTDTQYF.

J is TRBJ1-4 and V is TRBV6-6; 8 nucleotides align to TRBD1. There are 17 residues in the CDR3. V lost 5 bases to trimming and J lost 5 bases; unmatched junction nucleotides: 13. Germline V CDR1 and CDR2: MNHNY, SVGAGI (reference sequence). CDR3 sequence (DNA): TGTGCCAGCAGTCCCATGGGACAGGCGGACGTAAATGAAAAACTGTTTTTT. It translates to CASSPMGQADVNEKLFF.

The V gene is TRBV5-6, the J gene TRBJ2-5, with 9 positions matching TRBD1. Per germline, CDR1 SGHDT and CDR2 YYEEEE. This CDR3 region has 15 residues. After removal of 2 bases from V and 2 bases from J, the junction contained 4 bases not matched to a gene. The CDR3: CASSFPDRGQETQYF. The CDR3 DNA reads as TGTGCCAGCAGCTTTCCCGACAGGGGGCAAGAGACCCAGTACTTC.

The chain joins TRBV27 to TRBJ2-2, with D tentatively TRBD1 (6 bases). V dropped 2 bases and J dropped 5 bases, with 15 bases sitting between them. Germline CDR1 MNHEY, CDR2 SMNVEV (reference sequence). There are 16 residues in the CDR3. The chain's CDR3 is CASSLGGHPGTGELFF. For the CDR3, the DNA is TGTGCCAGCAGTTTAGGGGGACACCCGGGGACCGGGGAGCTGTTTTTT.

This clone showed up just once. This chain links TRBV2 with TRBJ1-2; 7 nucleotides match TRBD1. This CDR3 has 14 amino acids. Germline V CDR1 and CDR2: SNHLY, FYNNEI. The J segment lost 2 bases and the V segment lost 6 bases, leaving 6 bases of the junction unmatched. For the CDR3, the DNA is TGTGCCAGCAGCAACAGGGGAGAAAACTATGGCTACACCTTC. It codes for CASSNRGENYGYTF.

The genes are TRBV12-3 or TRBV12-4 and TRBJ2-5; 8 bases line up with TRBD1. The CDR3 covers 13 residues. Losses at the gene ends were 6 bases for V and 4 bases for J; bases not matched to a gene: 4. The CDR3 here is CASSRQGRETQYF. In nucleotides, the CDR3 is TGTGCCAGCAGCCGACAGGGGCGAGAGACCCAGTACTTC.

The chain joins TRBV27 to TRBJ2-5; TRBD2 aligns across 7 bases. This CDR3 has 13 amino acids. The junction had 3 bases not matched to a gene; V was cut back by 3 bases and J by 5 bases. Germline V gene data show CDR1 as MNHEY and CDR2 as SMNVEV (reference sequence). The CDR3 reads CASSFLGGETQYF. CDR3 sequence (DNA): TGTGCCAGCAGTTTCCTCGGGGGGGAGACCCAGTACTTC.

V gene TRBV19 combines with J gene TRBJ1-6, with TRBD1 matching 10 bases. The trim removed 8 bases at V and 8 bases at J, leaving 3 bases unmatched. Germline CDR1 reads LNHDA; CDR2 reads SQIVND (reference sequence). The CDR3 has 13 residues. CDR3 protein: CASGGTGDSPLHF. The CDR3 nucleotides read TGTGCCAGTGGGGGGACAGGGGATTCACCCCTCCACTTT.

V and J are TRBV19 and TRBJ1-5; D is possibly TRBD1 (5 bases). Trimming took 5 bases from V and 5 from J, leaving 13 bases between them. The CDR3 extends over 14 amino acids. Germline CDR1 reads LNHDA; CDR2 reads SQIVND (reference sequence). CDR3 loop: CASSRGGVDQPQHF. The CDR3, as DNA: TGTGCCAGTAGTCGCGGGGGGGTCGATCAGCCCCAGCATTTT.

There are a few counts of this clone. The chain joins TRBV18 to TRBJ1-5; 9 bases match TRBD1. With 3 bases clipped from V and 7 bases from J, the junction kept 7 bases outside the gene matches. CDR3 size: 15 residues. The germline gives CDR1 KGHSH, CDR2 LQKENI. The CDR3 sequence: CASSPEQGASQPQHF. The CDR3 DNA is TGTGCCAGCTCACCGGAACAGGGGGCAAGCCAGCCCCAGCATTTT.

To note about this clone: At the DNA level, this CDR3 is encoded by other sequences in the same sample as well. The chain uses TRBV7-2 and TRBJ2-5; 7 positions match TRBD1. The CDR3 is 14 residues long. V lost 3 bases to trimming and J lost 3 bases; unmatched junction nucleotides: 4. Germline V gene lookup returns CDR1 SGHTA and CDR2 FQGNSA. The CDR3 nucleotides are TGTGCCAGCAGCTTTAACAGGGGAAAAGAGACCCAGTACTTC. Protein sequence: CASSFNRGKETQYF. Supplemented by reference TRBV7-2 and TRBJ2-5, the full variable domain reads GAGVSQSPSNKVTEKGKDVELRCDPISGHTALYWYRQSLGQGLEFLIYFQGNSAPDKSGLPSDRFSAERTGGSVSTLTIQRTQQEDSAVYLCASSFNRGKETQYFGPGTRLLVL.

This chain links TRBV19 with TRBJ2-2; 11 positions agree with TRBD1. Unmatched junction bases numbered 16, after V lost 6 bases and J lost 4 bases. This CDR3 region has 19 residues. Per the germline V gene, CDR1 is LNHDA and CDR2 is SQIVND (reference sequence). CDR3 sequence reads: CASRDRGRVTPSGTGELFF. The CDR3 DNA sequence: TGTGCCAGTAGGGACAGGGGGCGCGTGACCCCATCTGGCACCGGGGAGCTGTTTTTT.

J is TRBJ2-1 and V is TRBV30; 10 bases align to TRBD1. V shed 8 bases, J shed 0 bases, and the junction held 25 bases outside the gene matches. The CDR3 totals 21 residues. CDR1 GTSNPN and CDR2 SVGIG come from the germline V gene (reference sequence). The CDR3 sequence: CAGDWTGGWGSGSSSYNEQFF. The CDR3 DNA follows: TGTGCCGGGGACTGGACAGGGGGTTGGGGTAGCGGGTCCAGCTCCTACAATGAGCAGTTCTTC.